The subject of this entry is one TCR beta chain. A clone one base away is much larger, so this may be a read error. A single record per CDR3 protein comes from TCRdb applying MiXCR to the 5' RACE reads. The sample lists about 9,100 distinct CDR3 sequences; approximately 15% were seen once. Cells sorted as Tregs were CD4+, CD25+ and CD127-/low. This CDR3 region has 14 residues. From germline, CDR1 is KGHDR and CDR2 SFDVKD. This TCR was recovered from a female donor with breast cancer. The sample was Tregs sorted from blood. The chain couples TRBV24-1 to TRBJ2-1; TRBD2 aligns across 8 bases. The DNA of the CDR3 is TGTGCCACCGGTGATGGGGTAGCGGGGTACGAGCAGTTCTTC. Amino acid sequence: CATGDGVAGYEQFF.